This TCR beta chain emerged from a study of untreated major depressive disorder (dated by TCRdb to about 2018). In terms of the full investigation: The study was a cross-sectional case-control comparison of T cell phenotype and TCR repertoire between antidepressant-free major depressive disorder patients and individually matched non-depressed controls. Differences in Vbeta 5.1, Vbeta 11 and Vbeta 22 usage observed by flow cytometry in the whole cohort were followed up by sequencing.

At the junction V is shortened by 3 bases and J by 3 bases; bases outside the gene matches: 3. From cysteine to phenylalanine, the CDR3 is 13 amino acids long. The retained sequence is limited to the CDR3, 39 bases, with the frame set at the first base. According to the germline V gene (reference sequence), CDR1 reads GTSNPN and CDR2 reads SVGIG. The Qiagen DNeasy Blood and Tissue Kit was used to extract total genomic DNA from purified CD4+ T cells. The TCRbeta CDR3 region, defined according to IMGT, was amplified and sequenced using immunoSEQ immunosequencing protocols. In the authors' own workflow: Preprocessing of raw sequence data for PCR and sequencing error correction was performed by the immunoSEQ service. The sequence data were loaded into the immunoSEQ Analyzer and then analyzed further using VDJtools v1.0.7. The paired Wilcoxon signed-rank test was used to test differences between patients and controls. Here the immuneACCESS table is served through TCRdb, limited to in-frame sequences with V and J called. Missing clones are a known gap in these copies; in checked studies unresolved V genes cover under half, and the rest lacks a known reason. D and trimming were read from the DNA, whereas the V and J calls and clone size are those reported in that table. The sample table records under 20,000 clones; 92% of these occur just once. Together, the top ten hold 0.5% to 0.7% of the sample.

Every depressed patient was matched in pairs with a non-depressed control on sex, age, current smoking status and body mass index. All participants were of European descent. A DSM-IV diagnosis of major depressive disorder and a Hamilton Rating Scale for Depression score of at least 18 were present in all patients. No psychiatric medication, including antidepressants, had been taken by patients for at least 8 weeks before enrollment. Depression severity ranging from moderate to severe was represented among patients. Major medical conditions, Axis I/II comorbidities, regular medication or illicit drug use, and drinking over 100 g alcohol weekly were applied as exclusion criteria for all participants. Roughly 30 ml of peripheral blood was drawn into EDTA tubes from each participant. CD4+ T cells were purified from thawed PBMCs by magnetic negative selection with the BD IMag Human CD4 T Lymphocyte Enrichment Set. Flow cytometry confirmed that the CD4+ enrichment method typically gave approximately 96% purity. A subgroup of a few case-control pairs, chosen blind to chemokine receptor expression and flow-cytometric repertoire skewing results, underwent TCRbeta sequencing. All blood samples were collected in the morning at 8:00 a.m., and PBMCs were isolated by Ficoll-Hypaque gradient centrifugation. PBMCs were gradually cooled to -80 degrees C for cryopreservation and then kept in liquid nitrogen until assay.

Here is what the overall study found, with its caveats: In CD4+ T cells, sequencing confirmed that depressed patients used TRBV05-01 (Vbeta 5.1) more than controls did, with a one-tailed test giving p = 0.040. A comparatively small study sample was produced by the strict matching and exclusion criteria, and the generalizability of findings was thereby limited. TRBV25-01 and TRBV02-01 usage followed the flow-cytometry pattern but did not reach statistical significance in the sequencing data. The sequencing comparisons used one-tailed planned tests on only three preselected Vbeta families. In every sequenced subject, all of the top five TRBV05-01 clones were private clones.

With respect to this clone: Its antigen is unknown. No base quality values were provided; no much bigger clone lies one nucleotide off.

Sequencing was carried out using CD4+ T cells from PBMCs. Rearrangement joined TRBV30 to TRBJ1-1; TRBD1 aligns with 8 central bases. The sequence was collected from a woman aged 40 to 50 with major depressive disorder. The nucleotide sequence reads TGTGCCTGGAGACAGACAGGGGACACTGAAGCTTTCTTT. Its amino acids are CAWRQTGDTEAFF.